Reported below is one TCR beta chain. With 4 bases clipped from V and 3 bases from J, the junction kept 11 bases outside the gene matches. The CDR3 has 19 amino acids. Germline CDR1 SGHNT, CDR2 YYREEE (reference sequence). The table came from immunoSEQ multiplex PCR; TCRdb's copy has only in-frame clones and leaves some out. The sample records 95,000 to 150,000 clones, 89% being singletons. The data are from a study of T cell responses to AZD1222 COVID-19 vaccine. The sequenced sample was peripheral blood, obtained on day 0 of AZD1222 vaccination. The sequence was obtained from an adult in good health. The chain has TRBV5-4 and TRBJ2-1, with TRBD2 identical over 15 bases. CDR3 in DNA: TGTGCCAGCAGCCGAGGACTAGCGGGAGGGGGAGGGGGCTACAATGAGCAGTTCTTC. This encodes CASSRGLAGGGGGYNEQFF.